The sequence of this T cell receptor beta chain was determined in a study of cytotoxic CD8 clonotypes in ibrutinib-treated CLL. Study-wide points: Samples were collected at differing times from sustained-remission and progressing patients. Baseline levels were approached again at progression, after clonality had risen at ibrutinib response.

The CDR3 loop spans 14 amino acids. Germline V gives CDR1 SGHTA, CDR2 FQGNSA. Unmatched junction bases numbered 1, after V lost 5 bases and J lost 2 bases. As concerns this clone: Its antigen remains unknown.

This table comes from immunoSEQ multiplex PCR, and its TCRdb copy is limited to in-frame clones, with some not included. The sample includes over 150,000 clones, roughly 72% of them seen just once. TCR beta libraries used about 2 micrograms of DNA from cryopreserved PBMCs. The genes are TRBV7-2 and TRBJ2-7; TRBD2 aligns across 12 bases. The sequence came from a human donor with chronic lymphocytic leukemia. The sequencing used PBMCs, collected after 24 months of ibrutinib treatment. The CDR3 DNA is TGTGCCAGCAGCAGGACTAGCGGGGCCTACGAGCAGTACTTC. This encodes CASSRTSGAYEQYF.